The rows below give T cell receptor beta chains drawn from one sample of a study of shared clonotypes between healthy human individuals. TCRdb's table, derived via immunoSEQ multiplex PCR, lists solely in-frame clones and lacks some. The sample contains about 580,000 clones, 95% to 98% of which appear only once. Material for sequencing was naive CD8+ T cells sorted from blood. Receptors were obtained from a man younger than 40 in good health. CDR3s leave out the opening cysteine and the closing phenylalanine or tryptophan.

j_gene: TRBJ2-2; v_gene: TRBV5-1; CDR3aa: ASLQGNGELF
j_gene: TRBJ2-5; v_gene: TRBV28; CDR3aa: ASSPGDESDETQY
j_gene: TRBJ2-7; v_gene: TRBV18; CDR3aa: ASSPPGGTYEQY
j_gene: TRBJ2-1; v_gene: TRBV7-9; CDR3aa: ASSLDEAIGSYNEQF
j_gene: TRBJ2-5; v_gene: TRBV5-1; CDR3aa: ASSLENQETQY
j_gene: TRBJ2-1; v_gene: TRBV5-1; CDR3aa: ASSTTGTDNEQF
j_gene: TRBJ1-2; v_gene: TRBV5-1; CDR3aa: ASSLDGSRYGYT
j_gene: TRBJ1-1; v_gene: TRBV4-3; CDR3aa: ASSLLWKGQNTEAF
j_gene: TRBJ2-6; v_gene: TRBV19; CDR3aa: ASSYLSGANVLT
j_gene: TRBJ1-5; v_gene: TRBV7-9; CDR3aa: ASSSVNTGYNQPQH
j_gene: TRBJ2-2; v_gene: TRBV13; CDR3aa: ASRPGVTTGELF
j_gene: TRBJ2-1; v_gene: TRBV7-9; CDR3aa: ASSGSWSYNEQF
j_gene: TRBJ2-1; v_gene: TRBV7-3; CDR3aa: ASSLTRQGRDEQF
j_gene: TRBJ2-1; v_gene: TRBV9; CDR3aa: ASSSNSGTRFF
j_gene: TRBJ1-5; v_gene: TRBV28; CDR3aa: ASSLMGDQPQH
j_gene: TRBJ2-7; v_gene: TRBV5-1; CDR3aa: ASSPDRGTYEQY
j_gene: TRBJ1-2; v_gene: TRBV9; CDR3aa: ASSAEGAPYGYT